Reported below is one T cell receptor beta chain. These data originate in a study of blood T cells in healthy people across ages. Germline lookup yields CDR1 MNHNS and CDR2 SASEGT. This CDR3 comprises 17 residues. Trimming stripped 4 bases from V and 11 bases from J, with 26 bases between. A second PCR of roughly 7 to 11 cycles used a sample-barcoded 5' primer and a J-beta primer mix. TCRdb processed the 5' RACE reads anew with MiXCR; each CDR3 protein has one entry. The data hold hundreds of thousands of distinct CDR3 sequences, with around 45% observed a single time. Sequenced input: blood. This sequence was found in a man older than 75 in good health. The genes are TRBV6-1 and TRBJ1-4; tentatively, D is TRBD1 (6 bases). CDR3 DNA: TGTGCCAGCAGTGCCGAAACGGGACACCTGACTTGGAGGAAACTGTTTTTT. Translation: CASSAETGHLTWRKLFF.